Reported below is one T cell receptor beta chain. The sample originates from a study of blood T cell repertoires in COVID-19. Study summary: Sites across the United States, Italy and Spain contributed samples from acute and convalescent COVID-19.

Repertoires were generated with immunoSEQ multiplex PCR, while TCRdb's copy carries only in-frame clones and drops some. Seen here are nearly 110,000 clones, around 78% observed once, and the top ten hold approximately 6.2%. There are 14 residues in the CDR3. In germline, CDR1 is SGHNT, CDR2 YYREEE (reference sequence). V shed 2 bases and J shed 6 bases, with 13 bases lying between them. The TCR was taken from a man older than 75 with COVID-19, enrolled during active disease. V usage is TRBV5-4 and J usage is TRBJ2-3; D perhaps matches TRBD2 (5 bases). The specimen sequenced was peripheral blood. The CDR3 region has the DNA TGTGCCAGCAGCTTCTCCCGGACTGGGGATACGCAGTATTTT. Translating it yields CASSFSRTGDTQYF. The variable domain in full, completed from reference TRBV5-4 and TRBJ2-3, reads ETGVTQSPTHLIKTRGQQVTLRCSSQSGHNTVSWYQQALGQGPQFIFQYYREEENGRGNFPPRFSGLQFPNYSSELNVNALELDDSALYLCASSFSRTGDTQYFGPGTRLTVL.